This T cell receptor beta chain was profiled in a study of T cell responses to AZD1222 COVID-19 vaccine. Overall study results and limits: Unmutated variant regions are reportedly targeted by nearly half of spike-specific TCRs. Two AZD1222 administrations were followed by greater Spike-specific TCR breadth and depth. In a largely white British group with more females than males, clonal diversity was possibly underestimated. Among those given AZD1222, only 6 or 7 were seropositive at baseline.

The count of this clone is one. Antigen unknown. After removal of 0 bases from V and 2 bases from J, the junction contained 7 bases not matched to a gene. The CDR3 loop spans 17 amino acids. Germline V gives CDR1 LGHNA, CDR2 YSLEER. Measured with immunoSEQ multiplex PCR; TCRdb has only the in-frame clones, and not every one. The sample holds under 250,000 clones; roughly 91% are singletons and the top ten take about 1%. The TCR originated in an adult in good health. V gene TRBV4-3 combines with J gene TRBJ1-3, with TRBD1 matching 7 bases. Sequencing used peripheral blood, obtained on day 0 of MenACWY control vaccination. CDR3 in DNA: TGCGCCAGCAGCCAAGACGTGACAGGGCAAACTGGAAACACCATATATTTT. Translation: CASSQDVTGQTGNTIYF.